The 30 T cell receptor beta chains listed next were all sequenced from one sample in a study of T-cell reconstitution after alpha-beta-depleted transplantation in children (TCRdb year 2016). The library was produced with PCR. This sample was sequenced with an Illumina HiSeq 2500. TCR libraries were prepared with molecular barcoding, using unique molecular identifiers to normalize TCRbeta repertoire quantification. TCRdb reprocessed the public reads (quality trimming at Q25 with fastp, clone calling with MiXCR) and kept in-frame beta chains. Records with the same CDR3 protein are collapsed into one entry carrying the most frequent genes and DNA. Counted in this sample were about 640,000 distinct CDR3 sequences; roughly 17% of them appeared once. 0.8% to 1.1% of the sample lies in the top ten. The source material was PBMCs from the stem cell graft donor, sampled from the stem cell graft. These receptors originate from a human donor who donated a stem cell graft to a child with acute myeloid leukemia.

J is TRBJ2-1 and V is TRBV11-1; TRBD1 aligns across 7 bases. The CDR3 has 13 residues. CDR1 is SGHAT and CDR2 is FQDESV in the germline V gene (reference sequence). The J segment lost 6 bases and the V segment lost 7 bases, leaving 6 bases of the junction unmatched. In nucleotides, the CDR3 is TGTGCCAGCACCCCGACAGGGAGCAATGAGCAGTTCTTC. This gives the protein CASTPTGSNEQFF.

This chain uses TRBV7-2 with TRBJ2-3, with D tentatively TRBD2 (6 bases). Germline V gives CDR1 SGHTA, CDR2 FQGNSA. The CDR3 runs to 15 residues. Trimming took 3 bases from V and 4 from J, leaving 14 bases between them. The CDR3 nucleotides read TGTGCCAGCAGCTTTCAGACTAGAGGGTCAGATACGCAGTATTTT. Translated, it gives CASSFQTRGSDTQYF.

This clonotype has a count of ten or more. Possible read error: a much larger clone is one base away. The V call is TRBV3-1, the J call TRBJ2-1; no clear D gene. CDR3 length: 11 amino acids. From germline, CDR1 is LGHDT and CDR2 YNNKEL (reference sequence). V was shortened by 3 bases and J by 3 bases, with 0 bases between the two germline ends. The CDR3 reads CASSHYNEQFF. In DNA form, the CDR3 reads TGTGCCAGCAGCCACTACAATGAGCAGTTCTTC.

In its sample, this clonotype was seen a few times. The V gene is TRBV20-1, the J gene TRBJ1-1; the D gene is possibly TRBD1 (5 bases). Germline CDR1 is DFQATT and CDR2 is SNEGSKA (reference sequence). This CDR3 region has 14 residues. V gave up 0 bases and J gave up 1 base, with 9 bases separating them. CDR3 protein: CSARESGRNTEAFF. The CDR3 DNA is TGCAGTGCTAGAGAGTCAGGGCGGAACACTGAAGCTTTCTTT.

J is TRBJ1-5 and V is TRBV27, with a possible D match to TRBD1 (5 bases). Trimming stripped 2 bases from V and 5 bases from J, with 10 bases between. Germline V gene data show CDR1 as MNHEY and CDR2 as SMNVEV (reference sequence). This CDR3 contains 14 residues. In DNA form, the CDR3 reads TGTGCCAGCAGTTTAAGAGGGGTGGATCAGCCCCAGCATTTT. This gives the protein CASSLRGVDQPQHF.

This CDR3 is CASSLRRQGSTEAFF. DNA of the CDR3: TGCGCCAGCAGCCTGAGGCGACAGGGGTCCACTGAAGCTTTCTTT. The chain combines TRBV4-3 with TRBJ1-1, with 8 bases that match TRBD1. The CDR3 consists of 15 residues. Germline V gene data show CDR1 as LGHNA and CDR2 as YSLEER. Unmatched junction bases numbered 8, after V lost 4 bases and J lost 4 bases.

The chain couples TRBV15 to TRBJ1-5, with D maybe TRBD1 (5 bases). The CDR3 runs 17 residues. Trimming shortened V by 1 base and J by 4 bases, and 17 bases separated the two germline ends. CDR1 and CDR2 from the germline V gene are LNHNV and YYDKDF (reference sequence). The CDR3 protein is CATSRAEVRVLNQPQHF. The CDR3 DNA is TGTGCCACCAGCAGAGCCGAAGTCAGGGTGCTGAATCAGCCCCAGCATTTT.

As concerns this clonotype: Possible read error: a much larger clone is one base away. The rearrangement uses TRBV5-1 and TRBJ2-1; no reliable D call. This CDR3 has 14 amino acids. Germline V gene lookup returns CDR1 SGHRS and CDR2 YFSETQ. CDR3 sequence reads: CVSSLVEGLNEQFF. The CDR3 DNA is TGCGTCAGCAGCTTGGTCGAAGGGCTCAATGAGCAGTTCTTC. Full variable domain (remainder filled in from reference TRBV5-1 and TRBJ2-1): KAGVTQTPRYLIKTRGQQVTLSCSPISGHRSVSWYQQTPGQGLQFLFEYFSETQRNKGNFPGRFSGRQFSNSRSEMNVSTLELGDSALYLCVSSLVEGLNEQFFGPGTRLTVL.

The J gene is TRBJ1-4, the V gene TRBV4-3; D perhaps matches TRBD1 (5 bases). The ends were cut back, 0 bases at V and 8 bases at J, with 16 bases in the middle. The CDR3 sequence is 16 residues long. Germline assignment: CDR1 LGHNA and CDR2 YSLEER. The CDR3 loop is CASSQDWGGGNEKLFF. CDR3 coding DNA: TGCGCCAGCAGCCAAGATTGGGGCGGAGGGAACGAAAAACTGTTTTTT.

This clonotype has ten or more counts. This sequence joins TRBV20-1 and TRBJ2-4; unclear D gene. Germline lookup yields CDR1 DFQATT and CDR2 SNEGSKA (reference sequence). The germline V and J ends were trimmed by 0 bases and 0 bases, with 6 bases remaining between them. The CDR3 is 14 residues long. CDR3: CSARDTLAKNIQYF. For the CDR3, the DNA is TGCAGTGCTAGAGACACGCTAGCCAAAAACATTCAGTACTTC.

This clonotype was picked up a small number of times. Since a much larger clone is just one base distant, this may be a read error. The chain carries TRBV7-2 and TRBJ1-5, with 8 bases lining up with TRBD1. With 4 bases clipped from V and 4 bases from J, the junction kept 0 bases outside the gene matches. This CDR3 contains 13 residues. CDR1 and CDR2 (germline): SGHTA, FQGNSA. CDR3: CASSWTGNQPQHF. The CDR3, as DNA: TGTGCCAGCAGCTGGACAGGGAATCAGCCCCAGCATTTT.

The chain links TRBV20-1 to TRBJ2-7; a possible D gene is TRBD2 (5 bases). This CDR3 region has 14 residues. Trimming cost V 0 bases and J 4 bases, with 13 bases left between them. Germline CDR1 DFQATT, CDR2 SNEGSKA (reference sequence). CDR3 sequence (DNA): TGCAGTGCTAGAGATCGAGTAGGCGGGTACGAGCAGTACGTC. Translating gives CSARDRVGGYEQYV.

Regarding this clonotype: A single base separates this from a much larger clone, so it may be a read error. The CDR3 here is CGATSPTSPYNEQFF. The CDR3, as DNA: TGCGGTGCCACTTCCCCGACTAGTCCCTACAATGAGCAGTTCTTC. The J gene is TRBJ2-1, the V gene TRBV20-1; D perhaps matches TRBD2 (6 bases). The CDR3 is made up of 15 amino acids. Germline V gene lookup returns CDR1 DFQATT and CDR2 SNEGSKA (reference sequence).

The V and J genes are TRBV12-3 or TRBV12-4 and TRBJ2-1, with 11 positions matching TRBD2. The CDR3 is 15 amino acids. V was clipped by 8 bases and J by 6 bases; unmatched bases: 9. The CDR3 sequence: CASCVAGGLLNEQFF. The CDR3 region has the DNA TGTGCCAGCTGTGTAGCGGGGGGGCTCCTCAATGAGCAGTTCTTC.

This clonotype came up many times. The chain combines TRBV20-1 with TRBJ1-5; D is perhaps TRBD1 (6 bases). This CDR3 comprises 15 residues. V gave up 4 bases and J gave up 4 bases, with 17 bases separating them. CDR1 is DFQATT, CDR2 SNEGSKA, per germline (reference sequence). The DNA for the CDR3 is TGCAGTGCTACACCCTCCAGGGGCCGTAATCAGCCCCAGCATTTT. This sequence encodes CSATPSRGRNQPQHF.

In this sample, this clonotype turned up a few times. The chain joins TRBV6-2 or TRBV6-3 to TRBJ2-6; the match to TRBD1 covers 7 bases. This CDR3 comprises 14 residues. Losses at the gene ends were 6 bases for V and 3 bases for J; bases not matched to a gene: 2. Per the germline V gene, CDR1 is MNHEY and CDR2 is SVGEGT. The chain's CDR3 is CASSDRDGANVLTF. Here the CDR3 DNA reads TGTGCCAGCAGCGACAGGGATGGGGCCAACGTCCTGACTTTC.

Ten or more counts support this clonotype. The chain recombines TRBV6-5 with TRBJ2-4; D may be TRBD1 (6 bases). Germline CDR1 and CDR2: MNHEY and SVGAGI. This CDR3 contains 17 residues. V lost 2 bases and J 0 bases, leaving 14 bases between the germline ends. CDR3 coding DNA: TGTGCCAGCAGTTACACGGGACATACCTCAGCCAAAAACATTCAGTACTTC. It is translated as CASSYTGHTSAKNIQYF.

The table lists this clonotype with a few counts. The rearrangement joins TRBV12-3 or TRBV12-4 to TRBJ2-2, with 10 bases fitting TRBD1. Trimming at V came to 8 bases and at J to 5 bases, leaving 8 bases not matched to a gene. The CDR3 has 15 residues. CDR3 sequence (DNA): TGTGCCAGCCAGGACAGGGGGGTACGGACCGGGGAGCTGTTTTTT. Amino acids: CASQDRGVRTGELFF.

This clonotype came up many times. The CDR3 spells CSVPTGKGTEAFF. CDR3 coding DNA: TGCAGCGTACCGACAGGGAAGGGCACTGAAGCTTTCTTT. The rearrangement uses TRBV29-1 and TRBJ1-1, with 7 positions matching TRBD1. Germline V gene data show CDR1 as SQVTM and CDR2 as ANQGSEA. The CDR3 has 13 amino acids. With 6 bases clipped from V and 4 bases from J, the junction kept 8 bases outside the gene matches.

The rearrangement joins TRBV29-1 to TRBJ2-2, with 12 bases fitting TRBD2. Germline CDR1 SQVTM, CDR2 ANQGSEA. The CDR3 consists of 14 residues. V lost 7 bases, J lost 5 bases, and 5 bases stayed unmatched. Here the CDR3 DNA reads TGCAGCGCCCTCGGACTAGCGGGGACCGGGGAGCTGTTTTTT. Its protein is CSALGLAGTGELFF.

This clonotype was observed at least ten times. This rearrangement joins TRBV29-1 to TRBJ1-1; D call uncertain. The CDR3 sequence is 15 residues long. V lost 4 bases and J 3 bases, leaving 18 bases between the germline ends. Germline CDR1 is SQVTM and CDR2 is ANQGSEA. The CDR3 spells CSVVTVLRRDTEAFF. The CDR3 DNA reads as TGCAGCGTTGTCACAGTTCTCCGACGGGACACTGAAGCTTTCTTT. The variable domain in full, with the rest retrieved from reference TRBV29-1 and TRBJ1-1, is SAVISQKPSRDICQRGTSLTIQCQVDSQVTMMFWYRQQPGQSLTLIATANQGSEATYESGFVIDKFPISRPNLTFSTLTVSNMSPEDSSIYLCSVVTVLRRDTEAFFGQGTRLTVV.

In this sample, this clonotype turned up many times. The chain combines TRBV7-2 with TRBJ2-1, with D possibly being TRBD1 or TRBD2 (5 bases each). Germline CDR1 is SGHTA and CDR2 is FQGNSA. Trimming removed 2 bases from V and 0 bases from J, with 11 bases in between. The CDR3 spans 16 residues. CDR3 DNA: TGTGCCAGCAGCTTATCGGGGACGAGCTCCTACAATGAGCAGTTCTTC. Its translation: CASSLSGTSSYNEQFF.

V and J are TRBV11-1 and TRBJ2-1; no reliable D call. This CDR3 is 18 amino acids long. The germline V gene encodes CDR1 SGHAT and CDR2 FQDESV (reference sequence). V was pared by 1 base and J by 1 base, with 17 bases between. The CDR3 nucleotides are TGTGCCAGCAGCTTAGTCCAACAGCAGTTGTTTTCCTACAATGAGCAGTTCTTC. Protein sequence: CASSLVQQQLFSYNEQFF.

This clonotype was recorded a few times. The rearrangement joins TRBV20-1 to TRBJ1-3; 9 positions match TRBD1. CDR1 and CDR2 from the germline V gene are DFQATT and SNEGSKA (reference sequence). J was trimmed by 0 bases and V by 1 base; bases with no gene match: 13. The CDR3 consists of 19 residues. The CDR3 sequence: CSARVWDREGPHSGNTIYF. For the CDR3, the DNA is TGCAGTGCTAGAGTATGGGACAGGGAAGGTCCCCACTCTGGAAACACCATATATTTT.

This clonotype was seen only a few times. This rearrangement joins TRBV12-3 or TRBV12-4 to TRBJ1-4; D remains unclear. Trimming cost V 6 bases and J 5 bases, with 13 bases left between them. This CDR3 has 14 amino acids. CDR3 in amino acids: CASSPTWKNEKLFF. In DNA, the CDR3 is TGTGCCAGCAGCCCGACGTGGAAGAATGAAAAACTGTTTTTT.

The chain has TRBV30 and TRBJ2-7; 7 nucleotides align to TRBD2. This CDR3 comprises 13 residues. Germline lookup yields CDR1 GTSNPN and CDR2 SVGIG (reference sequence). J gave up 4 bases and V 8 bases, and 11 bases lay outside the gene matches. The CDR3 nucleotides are TGTGCCGGACGCGGGGGACGGGGATACGAGCAGTACTTC. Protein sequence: CAGRGGRGYEQYF.

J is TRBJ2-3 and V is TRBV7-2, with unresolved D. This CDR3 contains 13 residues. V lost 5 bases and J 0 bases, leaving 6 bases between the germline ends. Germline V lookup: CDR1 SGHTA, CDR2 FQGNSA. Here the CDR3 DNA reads TGTGCCAGCAGCACAGAGAGCACAGATACGCAGTATTTT. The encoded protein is CASSTESTDTQYF.

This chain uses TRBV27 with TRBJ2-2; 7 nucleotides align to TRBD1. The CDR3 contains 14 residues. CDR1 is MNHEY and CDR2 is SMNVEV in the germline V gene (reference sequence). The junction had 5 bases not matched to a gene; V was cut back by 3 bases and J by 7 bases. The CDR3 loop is CASSLVGGGGELFF. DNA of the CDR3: TGTGCCAGCAGTTTGGTAGGGGGCGGCGGGGAGCTGTTTTTT.

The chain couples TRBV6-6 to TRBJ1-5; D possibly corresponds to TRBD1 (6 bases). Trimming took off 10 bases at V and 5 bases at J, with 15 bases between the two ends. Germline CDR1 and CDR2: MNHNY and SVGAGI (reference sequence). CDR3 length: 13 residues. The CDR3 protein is CATWRGLDQPQHF. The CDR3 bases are TGTGCCACCTGGCGGGGGCTTGATCAGCCCCAGCATTTT.

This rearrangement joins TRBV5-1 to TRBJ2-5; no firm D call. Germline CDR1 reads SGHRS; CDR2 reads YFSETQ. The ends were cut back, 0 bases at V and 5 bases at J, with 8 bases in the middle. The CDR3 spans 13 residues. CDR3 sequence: CASSLALVETQYF. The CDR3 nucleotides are TGCGCCAGCAGCTTGGCCCTGGTGGAGACCCAGTACTTC.